Sequencing of this T cell receptor (beta chain) was carried out in a study of neurological immune-mediated disorders. The team produced cDNA through 5'RACE using 10-nucleotide random UMIs. Per sequencing run, 15-18 subjects together gave over 190 million TCR-beta sequences. TCRdb reprocessed the 5' RACE reads via MiXCR and lists one record per CDR3 protein. The data hold fewer than 45,000 distinct CDR3 sequences, with 11% observed a single time. In germline, CDR1 is SGHTA, CDR2 FQGNSA. This CDR3 has 15 residues. Losses at the gene ends were 2 bases for V and 5 bases for J; bases not matched to a gene: 4. Overall study findings and caveats: Because no CDR3 amino acid sequences were shared across subjects by expanded clones, private repertoires were suggested in all groups. Multiple sclerosis was found to have the least TCR clonal expansion, below healthy controls, and HTLV-1-associated myelopathy the most.

Time point denoted: technical triplicate 1. This clonotype showed up just once. Its specificity is unknown. The specimen sequenced was PBMCs. This chain links TRBV7-2 with TRBJ2-4; 9 positions match TRBD1. The receptor was derived from a man in his fifties or sixties with HTLV-1-associated myelopathy (HAM/TSP). In nucleotides, the CDR3 is TGTGCCAGCAGCTTAAGCACAGGGGGCCAAAACATTCAGTACTTC. This encodes CASSLSTGGQNIQYF.